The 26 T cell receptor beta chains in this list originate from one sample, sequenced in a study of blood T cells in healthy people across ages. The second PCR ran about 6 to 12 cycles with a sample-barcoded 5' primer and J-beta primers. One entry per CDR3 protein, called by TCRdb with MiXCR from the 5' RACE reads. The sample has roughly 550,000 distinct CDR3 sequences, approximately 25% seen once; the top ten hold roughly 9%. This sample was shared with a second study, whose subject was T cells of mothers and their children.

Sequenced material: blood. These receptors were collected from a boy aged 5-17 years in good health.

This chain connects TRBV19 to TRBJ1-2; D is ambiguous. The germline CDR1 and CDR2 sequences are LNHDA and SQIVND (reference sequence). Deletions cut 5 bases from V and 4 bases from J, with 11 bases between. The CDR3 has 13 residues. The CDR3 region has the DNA TGTGCCAGTAGTCGTGAAGACTTCTATGGCTACACCTTC. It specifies CASSREDFYGYTF.

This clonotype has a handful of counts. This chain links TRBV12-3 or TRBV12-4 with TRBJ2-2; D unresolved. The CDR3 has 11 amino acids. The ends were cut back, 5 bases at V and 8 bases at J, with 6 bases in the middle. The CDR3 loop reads CASSGLGELFF. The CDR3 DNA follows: TGTGCCAGCAGTGGCCTGGGGGAGCTGTTTTTT.

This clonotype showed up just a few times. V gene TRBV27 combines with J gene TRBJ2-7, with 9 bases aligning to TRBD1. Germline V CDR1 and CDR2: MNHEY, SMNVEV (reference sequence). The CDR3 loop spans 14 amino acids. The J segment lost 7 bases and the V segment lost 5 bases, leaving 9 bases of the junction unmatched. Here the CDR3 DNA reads TGTGCCAGCAGTCCGAACAGGGGGCGAAGGGAGCAGTACTTC. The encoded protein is CASSPNRGRREQYF.

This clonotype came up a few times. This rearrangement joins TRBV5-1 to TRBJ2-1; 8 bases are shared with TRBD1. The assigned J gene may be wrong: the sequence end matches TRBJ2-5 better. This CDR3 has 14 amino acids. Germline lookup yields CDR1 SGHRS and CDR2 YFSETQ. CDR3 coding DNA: TGCGCCAGCAGCTTCGACAGGGGAGGCGAGACCCAGTACTTC. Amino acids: CASSFDRGGETQYF.

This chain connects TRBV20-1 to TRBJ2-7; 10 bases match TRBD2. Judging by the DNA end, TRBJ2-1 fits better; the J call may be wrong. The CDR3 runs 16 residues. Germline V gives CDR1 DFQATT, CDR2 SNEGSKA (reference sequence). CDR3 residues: CSARERSLAGRHEQFF. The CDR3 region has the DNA TGCAGTGCTAGAGAGAGGTCACTAGCGGGACGGCATGAGCAGTTCTTC.

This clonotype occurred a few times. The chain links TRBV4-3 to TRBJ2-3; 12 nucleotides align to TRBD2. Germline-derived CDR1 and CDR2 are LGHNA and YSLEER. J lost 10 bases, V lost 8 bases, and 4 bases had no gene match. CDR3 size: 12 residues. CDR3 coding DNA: TGCGCCAGCTCAGGGACTAGCGGGCCGCAGTATTTT. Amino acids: CASSGTSGPQYF.

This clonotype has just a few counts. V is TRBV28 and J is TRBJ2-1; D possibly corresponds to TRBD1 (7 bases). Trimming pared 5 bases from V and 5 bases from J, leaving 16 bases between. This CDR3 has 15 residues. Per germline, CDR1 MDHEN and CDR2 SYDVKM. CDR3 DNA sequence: TGTGCCAGCAGTCTGGGACAGCGGGTGGACAATGAGCAGTTCTTC. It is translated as CASSLGQRVDNEQFF.

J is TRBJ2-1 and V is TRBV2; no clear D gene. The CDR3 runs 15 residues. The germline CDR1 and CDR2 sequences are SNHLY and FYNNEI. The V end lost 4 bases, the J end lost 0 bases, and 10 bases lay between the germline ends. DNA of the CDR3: TGTGCCAGCAGTGGGCCCGTTAGCTCCTACAATGAGCAGTTCTTC. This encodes CASSGPVSSYNEQFF.

The CDR3 DNA follows: TGCGCCAGCAGCCAAGATCCTAGCGGTAAAATAGCCTACGAGCAGTACTTC. This codes for CASSQDPSGKIAYEQYF. This rearrangement joins TRBV4-3 to TRBJ2-7; 7 positions agree with TRBD2. Germline CDR1 and CDR2: LGHNA and YSLEER. V gave up 0 bases and J gave up 2 bases; unmatched junction bases: 10. The CDR3 loop spans 17 amino acids.

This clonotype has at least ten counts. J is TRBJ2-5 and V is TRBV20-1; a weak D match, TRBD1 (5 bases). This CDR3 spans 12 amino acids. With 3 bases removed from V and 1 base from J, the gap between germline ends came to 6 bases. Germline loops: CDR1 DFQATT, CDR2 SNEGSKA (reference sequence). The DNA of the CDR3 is TGCAGTGCTAGGGGGCCCCAAGAGACCCAGTACTTC. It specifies CSARGPQETQYF.

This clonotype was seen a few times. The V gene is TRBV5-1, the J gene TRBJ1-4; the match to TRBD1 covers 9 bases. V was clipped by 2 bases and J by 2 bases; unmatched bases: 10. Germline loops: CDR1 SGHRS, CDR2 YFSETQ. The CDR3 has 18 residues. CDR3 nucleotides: TGCGCCAGCAGCTTTCGGGACAGGGCTTCTGCTACTAATGAAAAACTGTTTTTT. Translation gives CASSFRDRASATNEKLFF.

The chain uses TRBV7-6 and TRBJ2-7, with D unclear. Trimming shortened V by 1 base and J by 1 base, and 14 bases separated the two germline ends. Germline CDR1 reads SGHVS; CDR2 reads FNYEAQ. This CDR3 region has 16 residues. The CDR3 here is CASSLESSGLSYEQYF. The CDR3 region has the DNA TGTGCCAGCAGCTTAGAAAGTTCGGGTTTGTCCTACGAGCAGTACTTC.

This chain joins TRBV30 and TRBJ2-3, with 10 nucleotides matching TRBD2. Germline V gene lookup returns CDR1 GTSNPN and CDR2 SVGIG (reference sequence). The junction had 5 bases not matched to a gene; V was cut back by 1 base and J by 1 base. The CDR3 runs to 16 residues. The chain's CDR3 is CAWSAAGTSGTDTQYF. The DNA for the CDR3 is TGTGCCTGGAGTGCGGCCGGGACTAGCGGCACAGATACGCAGTATTTT.

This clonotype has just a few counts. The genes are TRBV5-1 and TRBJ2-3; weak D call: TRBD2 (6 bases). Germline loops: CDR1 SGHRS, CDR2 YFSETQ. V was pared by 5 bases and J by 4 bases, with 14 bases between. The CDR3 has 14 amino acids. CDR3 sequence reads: CASRLQGGADTQYF. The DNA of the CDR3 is TGCGCCAGCAGGTTGCAGGGAGGTGCAGATACGCAGTATTTT.

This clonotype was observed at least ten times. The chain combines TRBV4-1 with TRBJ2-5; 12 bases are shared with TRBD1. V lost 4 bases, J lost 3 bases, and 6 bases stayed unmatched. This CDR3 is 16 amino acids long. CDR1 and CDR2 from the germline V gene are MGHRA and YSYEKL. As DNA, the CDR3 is TGCGCCAGCAGCCTGTCCGGGACAGGGGGCGAAGAGACCCAGTACTTC. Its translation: CASSLSGTGGEETQYF.

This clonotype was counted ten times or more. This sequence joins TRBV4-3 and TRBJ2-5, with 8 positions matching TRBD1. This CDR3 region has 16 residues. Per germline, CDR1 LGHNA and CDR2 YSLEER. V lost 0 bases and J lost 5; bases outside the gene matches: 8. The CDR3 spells CASSQDSGQGWETQYF. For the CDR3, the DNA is TGCGCCAGCAGCCAAGATTCCGGACAGGGATGGGAGACCCAGTACTTC.

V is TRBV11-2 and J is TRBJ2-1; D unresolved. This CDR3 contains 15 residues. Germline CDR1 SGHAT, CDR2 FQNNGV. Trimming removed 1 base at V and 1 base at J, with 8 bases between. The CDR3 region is CASSLGDFSYNEQFF. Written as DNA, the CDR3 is TGTGCCAGCAGCTTAGGTGACTTTTCCTACAATGAGCAGTTCTTC.

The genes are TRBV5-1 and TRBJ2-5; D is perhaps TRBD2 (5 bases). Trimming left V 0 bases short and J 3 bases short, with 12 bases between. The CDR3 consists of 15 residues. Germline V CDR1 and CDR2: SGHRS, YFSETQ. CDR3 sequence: CASSLVGSHEETQYF. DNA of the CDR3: TGCGCCAGCAGCTTGGTAGGGAGCCACGAAGAGACCCAGTACTTC.

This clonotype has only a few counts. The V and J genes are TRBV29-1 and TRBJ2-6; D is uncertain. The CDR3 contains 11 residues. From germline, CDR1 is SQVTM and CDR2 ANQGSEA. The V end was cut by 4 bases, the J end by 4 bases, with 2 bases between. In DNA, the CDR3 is TGCAGCGTTGGAGGGGCCAACGTCCTGACTTTC. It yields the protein CSVGGANVLTF. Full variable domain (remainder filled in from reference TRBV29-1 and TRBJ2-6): SAVISQKPSRDICQRGTSLTIQCQVDSQVTMMFWYRQQPGQSLTLIATANQGSEATYESGFVIDKFPISRPNLTFSTLTVSNMSPEDSSIYLCSVGGANVLTFGAGSRLTVL.

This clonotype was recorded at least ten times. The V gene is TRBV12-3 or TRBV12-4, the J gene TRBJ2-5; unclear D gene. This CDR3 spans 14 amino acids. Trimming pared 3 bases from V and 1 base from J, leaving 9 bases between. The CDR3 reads CASSFGLVQETQYF. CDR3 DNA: TGTGCCAGCAGTTTTGGCCTGGTCCAAGAGACCCAGTACTTC.

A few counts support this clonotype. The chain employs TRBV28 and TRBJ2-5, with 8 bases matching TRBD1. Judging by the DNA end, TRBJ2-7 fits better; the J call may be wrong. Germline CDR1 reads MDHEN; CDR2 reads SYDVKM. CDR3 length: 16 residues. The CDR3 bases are TGTGCCAGCAGCACTGGGCCGGGACAGGACTCCTACGAGCAGTACTTC. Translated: CASSTGPGQDSYEQYF.

This CDR3 is CASSRRPGFGANVLTF. The CDR3 DNA is TGTGCCAGCAGCCGCCGACCGGGGTTTGGGGCCAACGTCCTGACTTTC. The chain employs TRBV6-6 and TRBJ2-6; perhaps TRBD2 as D (5 bases). V was shortened by 6 bases and J by 3 bases, with 15 bases between the two germline ends. The CDR3 loop spans 16 amino acids. The germline V gene encodes CDR1 MNHNY and CDR2 SVGAGI (reference sequence).

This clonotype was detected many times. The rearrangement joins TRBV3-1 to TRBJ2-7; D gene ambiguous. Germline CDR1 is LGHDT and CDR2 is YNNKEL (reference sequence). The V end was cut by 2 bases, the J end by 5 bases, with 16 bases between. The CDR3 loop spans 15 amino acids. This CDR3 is CASSQPLGRRNEQYF. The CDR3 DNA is TGTGCCAGCAGCCAACCCCTAGGGCGGCGGAACGAGCAGTACTTC.

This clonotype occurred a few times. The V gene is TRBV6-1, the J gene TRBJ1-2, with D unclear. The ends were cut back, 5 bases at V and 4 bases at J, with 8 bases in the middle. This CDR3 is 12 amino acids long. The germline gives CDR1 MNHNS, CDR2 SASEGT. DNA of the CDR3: TGTGCCAGCAGTTCGGATCCCTATGGCTACACCTTC. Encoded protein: CASSSDPYGYTF.

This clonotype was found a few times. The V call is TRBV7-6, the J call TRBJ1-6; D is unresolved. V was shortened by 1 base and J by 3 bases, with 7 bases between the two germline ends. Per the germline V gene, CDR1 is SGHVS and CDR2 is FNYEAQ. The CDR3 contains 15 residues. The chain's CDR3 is CASSLERGYNSPLHF. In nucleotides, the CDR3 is TGTGCCAGCAGCTTAGAGCGGGGCTATAATTCACCCCTCCACTTT.

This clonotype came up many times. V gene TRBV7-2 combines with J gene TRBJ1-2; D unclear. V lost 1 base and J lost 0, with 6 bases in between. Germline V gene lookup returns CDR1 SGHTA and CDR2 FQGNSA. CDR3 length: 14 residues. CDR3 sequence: CASSLGTANYGYTF. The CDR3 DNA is TGTGCCAGCAGCTTAGGGACGGCTAACTATGGCTACACCTTC. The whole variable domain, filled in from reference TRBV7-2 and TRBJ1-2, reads GAGVSQSPSNKVTEKGKDVELRCDPISGHTALYWYRQSLGQGLEFLIYFQGNSAPDKSGLPSDRFSAERTGGSVSTLTIQRTQQEDSAVYLCASSLGTANYGYTFGSGTRLTVV.